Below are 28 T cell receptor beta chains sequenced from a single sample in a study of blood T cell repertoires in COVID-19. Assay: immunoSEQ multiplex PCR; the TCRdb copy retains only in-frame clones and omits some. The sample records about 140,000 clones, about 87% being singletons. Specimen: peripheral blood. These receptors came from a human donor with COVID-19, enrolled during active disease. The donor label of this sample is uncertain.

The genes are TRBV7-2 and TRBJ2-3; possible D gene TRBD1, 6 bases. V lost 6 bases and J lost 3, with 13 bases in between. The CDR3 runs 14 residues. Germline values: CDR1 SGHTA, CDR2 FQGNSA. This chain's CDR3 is CASRFRGGTDTQYF. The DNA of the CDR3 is TGTGCCAGCAGATTTAGAGGGGGAACAGATACGCAGTATTTT.

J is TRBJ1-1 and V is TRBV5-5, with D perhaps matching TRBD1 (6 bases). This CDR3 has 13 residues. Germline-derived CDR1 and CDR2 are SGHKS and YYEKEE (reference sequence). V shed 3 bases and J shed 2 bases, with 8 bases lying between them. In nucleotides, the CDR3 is TGTGCCAGCAGCTCACAGGGAAACACTGAAGCTTTCTTT. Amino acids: CASSSQGNTEAFF.

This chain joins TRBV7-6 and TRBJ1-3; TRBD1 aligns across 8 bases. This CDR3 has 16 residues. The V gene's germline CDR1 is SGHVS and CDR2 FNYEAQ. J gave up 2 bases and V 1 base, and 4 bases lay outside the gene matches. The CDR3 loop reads CASSLVPTGAGNTIYF. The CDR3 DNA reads TGTGCCAGCAGCTTAGTCCCGACAGGGGCTGGAAACACCATATATTTT.

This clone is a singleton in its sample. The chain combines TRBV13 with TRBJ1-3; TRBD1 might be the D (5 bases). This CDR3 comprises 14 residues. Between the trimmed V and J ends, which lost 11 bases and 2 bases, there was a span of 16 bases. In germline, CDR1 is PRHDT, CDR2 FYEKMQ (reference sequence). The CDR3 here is CACRGWGAGNTIYF. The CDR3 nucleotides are TGTGCCTGCCGGGGCTGGGGGGCTGGAAACACCATATATTTT.

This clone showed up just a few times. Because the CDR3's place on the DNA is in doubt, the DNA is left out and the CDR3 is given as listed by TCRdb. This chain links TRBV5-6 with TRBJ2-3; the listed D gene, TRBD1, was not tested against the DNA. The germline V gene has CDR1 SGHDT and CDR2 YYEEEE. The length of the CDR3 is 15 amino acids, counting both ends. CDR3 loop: CASSFGPGDRDTQYF.

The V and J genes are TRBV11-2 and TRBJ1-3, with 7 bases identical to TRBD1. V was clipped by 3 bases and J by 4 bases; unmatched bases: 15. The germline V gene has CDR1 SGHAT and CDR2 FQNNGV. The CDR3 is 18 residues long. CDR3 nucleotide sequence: TGTGCCAGCAGCTTCCCCCCCATCGACAGGGTAGGAGGAAACACCATATATTTT. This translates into CASSFPPIDRVGGNTIYF. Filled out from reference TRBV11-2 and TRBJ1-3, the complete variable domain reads EAGVAQSPRYKIIEKRQSVAFWCNPISGHATLYWYQQILGQGPKLLIQFQNNGVVDDSQLPKDRFSAERLKGVDSTLKIQPAKLEDSAVYLCASSFPPIDRVGGNTIYFGEGSWLTVV.

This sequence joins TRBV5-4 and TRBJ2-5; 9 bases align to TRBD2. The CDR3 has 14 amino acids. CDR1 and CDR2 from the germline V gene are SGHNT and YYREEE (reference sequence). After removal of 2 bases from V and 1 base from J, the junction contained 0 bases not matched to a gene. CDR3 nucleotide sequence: TGTGCCAGCAGCTTTAGCGGGAGCCAAGAGACCCAGTACTTC. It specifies CASSFSGSQETQYF. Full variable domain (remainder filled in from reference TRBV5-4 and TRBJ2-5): ETGVTQSPTHLIKTRGQQVTLRCSSQSGHNTVSWYQQALGQGPQFIFQYYREEENGRGNFPPRFSGLQFPNYSSELNVNALELDDSALYLCASSFSGSQETQYFGPGTRLLVL.

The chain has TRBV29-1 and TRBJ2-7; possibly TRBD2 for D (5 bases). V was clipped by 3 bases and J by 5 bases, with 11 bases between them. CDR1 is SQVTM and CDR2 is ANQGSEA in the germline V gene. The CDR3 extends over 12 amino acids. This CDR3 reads CSVEQRAHEQYF. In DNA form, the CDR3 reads TGCAGCGTTGAGCAGAGGGCTCACGAGCAGTACTTC.

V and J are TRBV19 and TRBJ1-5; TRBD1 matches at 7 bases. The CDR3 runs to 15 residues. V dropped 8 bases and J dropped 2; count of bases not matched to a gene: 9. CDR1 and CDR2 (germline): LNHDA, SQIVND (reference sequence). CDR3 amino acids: CASRKGARGNQPQHF. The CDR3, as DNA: TGTGCCAGTCGGAAGGGGGCTAGGGGCAATCAGCCCCAGCATTTT.

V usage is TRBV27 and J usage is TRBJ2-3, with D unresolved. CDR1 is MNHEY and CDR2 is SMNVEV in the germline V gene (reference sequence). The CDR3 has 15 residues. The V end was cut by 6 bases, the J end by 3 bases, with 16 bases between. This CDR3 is CASSPLNLVTDTQYF. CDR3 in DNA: TGTGCCAGCAGCCCACTAAACCTAGTAACAGATACGCAGTATTTT.

CDR3 residues: CASSQDRGGTTVFTDTQYF. The CDR3 DNA reads TGTGCCAGCAGCCAAGATAGGGGGGGAACTACCGTGTTCACAGATACGCAGTATTTT. This rearrangement joins TRBV4-2 to TRBJ2-3; D possibly corresponds to TRBD2 (7 bases). The V end was cut by 0 bases, the J end by 2 bases, with 21 bases between. This CDR3 has 19 amino acids. CDR1 is LGHNA and CDR2 is YNFKEQ in the germline V gene.

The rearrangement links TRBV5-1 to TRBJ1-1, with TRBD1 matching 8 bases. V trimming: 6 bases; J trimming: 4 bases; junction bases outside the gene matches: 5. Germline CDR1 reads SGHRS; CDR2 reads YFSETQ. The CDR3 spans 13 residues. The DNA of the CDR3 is TGCGCCAGCAAGACAGGGGCGGGCACTGAAGCTTTCTTT. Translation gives CASKTGAGTEAFF.

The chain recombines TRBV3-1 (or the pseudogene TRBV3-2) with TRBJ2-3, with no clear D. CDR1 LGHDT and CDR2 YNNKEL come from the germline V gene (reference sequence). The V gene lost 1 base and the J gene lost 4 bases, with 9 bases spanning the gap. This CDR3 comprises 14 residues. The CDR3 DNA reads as TGTGCCAGCAGCCAAGTTCCCCCATCAGATACGCAGTATTTT. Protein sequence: CASSQVPPSDTQYF.

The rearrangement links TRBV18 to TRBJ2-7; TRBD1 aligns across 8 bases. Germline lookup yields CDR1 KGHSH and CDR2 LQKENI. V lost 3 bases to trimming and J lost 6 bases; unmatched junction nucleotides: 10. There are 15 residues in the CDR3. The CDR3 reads CASSPRTGLGLEQYF. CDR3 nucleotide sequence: TGTGCCAGCTCACCTAGGACAGGGTTGGGGCTCGAGCAGTACTTC.

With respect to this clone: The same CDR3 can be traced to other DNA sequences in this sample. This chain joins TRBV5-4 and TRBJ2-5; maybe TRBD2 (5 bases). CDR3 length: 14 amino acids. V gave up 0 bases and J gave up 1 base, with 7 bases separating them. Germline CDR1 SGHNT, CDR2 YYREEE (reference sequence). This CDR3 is CASSLAGGQETQYF. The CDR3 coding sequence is TGTGCCAGCAGCTTGGCCGGAGGCCAAGAGACCCAGTACTTC.

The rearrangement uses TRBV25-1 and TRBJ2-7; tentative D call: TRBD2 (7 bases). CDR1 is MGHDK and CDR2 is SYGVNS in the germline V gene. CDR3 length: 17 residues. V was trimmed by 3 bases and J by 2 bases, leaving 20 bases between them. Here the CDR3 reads CASSDGLGGEKAYEQYF. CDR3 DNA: TGTGCCAGCAGTGACGGGTTAGGGGGGGAAAAGGCCTACGAGCAGTACTTC.

CDR3 in DNA: TGTGCCTCGTCTGAACCGGGACTCGCTACCAATGAGCAGTTCTTC. Its protein is CASSEPGLATNEQFF. This sequence joins TRBV9 and TRBJ2-1; D perhaps matches TRBD2 (6 bases). V was pared by 10 bases and J by 6 bases, with 23 bases between. Germline lookup yields CDR1 SGDLS and CDR2 YYNGEE. The CDR3 is made up of 15 amino acids.

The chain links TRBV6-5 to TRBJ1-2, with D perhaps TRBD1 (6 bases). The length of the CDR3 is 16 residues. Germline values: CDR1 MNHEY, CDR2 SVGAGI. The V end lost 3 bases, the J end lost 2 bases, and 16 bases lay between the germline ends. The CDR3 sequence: CASSYTGGGPNYGYTF. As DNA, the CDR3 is TGTGCCAGCAGTTATACCGGGGGGGGGCCCAACTATGGCTACACCTTC.

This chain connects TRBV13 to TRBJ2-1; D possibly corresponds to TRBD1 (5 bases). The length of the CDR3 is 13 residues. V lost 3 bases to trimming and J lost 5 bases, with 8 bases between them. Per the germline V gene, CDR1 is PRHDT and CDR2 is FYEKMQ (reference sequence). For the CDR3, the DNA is TGTGCCAGCAGCTTCGAAGGGGACAATGAGCAGTTCTTC. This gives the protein CASSFEGDNEQFF.

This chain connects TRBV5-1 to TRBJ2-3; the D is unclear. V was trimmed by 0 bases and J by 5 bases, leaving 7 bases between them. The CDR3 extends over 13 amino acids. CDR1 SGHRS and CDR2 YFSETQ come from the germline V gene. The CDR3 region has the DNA TGCGCCAGCAGCTTGGCTTCCCGAGATACGCAGTATTTT. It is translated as CASSLASRDTQYF.

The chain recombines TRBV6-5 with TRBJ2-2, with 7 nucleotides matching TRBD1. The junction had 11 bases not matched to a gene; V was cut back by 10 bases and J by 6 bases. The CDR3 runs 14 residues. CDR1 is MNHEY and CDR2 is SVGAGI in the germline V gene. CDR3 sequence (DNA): TGTGCCACAAACCTGGGACAGTTGTCCGGGGAGCTGTTTTTT. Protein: CATNLGQLSGELFF.

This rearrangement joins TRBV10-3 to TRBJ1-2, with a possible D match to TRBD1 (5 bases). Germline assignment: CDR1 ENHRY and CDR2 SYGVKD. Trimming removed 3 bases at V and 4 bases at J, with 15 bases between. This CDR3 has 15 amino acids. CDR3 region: CAISDGGTYSYGYTF. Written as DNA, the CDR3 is TGTGCCATCAGTGACGGAGGGACCTACTCCTATGGCTACACCTTC.

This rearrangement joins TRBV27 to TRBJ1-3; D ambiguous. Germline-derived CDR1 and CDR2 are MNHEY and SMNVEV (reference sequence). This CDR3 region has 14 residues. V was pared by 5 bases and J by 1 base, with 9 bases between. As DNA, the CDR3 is TGTGCCAGCAGTCCGGAGTATTCTGGAAACACCATATATTTT. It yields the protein CASSPEYSGNTIYF.

The CDR3 is CASRSTGTEDYEQYF. In DNA, the CDR3 is TGTGCCAGCAGGTCTACCGGGACAGAAGATTACGAGCAGTACTTC. This chain links TRBV7-6 with TRBJ2-7, with 7 bases fitting TRBD1. The germline CDR1 and CDR2 sequences are SGHVS and FNYEAQ. This CDR3 contains 15 residues. Unmatched junction bases numbered 12, after V lost 6 bases and J lost 4 bases.

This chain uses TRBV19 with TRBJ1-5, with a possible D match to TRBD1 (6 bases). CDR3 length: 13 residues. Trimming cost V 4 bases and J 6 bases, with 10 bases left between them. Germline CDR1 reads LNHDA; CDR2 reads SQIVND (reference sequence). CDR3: CASSKSGAQPQHF. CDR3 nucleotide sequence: TGTGCCAGTAGTAAGTCAGGGGCTCAGCCCCAGCATTTT. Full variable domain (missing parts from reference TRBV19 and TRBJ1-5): DGGITQSPKYLFRKEGQNVTLSCEQNLNHDAMYWYRQDPGQGLRLIYYSQIVNDFQKGDIAEGYSVSREKKESFPLTVTSAQKNPTAFYLCASSKSGAQPQHFGDGTRLSIL.

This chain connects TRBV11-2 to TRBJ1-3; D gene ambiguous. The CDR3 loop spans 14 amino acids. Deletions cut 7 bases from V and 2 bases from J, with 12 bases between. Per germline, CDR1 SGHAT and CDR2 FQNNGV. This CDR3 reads CASNPGVAGNTIYF. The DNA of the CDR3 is TGTGCCAGCAACCCCGGGGTAGCTGGAAACACCATATATTTT.

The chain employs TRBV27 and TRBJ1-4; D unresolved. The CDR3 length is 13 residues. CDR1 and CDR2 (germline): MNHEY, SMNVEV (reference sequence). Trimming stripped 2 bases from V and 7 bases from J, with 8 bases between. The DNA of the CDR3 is TGTGCCAGCAGTTTAAGACGGGGTGAAAAACTGTTTTTT. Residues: CASSLRRGEKLFF.

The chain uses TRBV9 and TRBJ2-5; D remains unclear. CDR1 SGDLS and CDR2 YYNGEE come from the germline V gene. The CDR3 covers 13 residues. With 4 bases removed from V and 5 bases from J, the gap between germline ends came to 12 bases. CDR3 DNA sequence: TGTGCCAGCAGCCCCGAACCACGGGAGACCCAGTACTTC. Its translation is CASSPEPRETQYF.